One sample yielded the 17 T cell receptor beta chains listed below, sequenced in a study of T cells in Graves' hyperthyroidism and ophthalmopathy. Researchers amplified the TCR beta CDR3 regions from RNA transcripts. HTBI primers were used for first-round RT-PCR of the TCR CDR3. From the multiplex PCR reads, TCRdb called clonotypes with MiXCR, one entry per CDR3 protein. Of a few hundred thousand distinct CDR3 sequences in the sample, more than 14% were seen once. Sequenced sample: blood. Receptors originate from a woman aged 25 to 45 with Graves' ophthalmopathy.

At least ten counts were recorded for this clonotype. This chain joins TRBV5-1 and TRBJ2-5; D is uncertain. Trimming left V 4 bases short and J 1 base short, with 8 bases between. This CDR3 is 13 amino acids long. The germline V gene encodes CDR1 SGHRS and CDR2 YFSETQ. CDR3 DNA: TGCGCCAGCAGCCTAGTCTTCCAAGAGACCCAGTACTTC. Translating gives CASSLVFQETQYF.

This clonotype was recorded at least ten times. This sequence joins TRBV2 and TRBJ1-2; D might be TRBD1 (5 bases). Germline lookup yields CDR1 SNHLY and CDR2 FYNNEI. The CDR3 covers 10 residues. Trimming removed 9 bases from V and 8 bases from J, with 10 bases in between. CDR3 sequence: CARGAQGYTF. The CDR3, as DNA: TGTGCCAGAGGGGCGCAGGGCTACACCTTC.

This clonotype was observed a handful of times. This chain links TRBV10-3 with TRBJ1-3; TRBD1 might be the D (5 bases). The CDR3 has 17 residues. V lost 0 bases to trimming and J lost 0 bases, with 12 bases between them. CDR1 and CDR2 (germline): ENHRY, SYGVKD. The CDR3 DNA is TGTGCCATCAGTGAGTCGGGACGGATGCTCTCTGGAAACACCATATATTTT. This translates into CAISESGRMLSGNTIYF.

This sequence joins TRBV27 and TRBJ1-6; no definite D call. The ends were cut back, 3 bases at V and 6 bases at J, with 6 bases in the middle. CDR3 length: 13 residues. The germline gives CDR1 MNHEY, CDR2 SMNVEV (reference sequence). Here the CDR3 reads CASSFSVNSPLHF. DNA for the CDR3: TGTGCCAGCAGTTTTTCGGTTAATTCACCCCTCCACTTT.

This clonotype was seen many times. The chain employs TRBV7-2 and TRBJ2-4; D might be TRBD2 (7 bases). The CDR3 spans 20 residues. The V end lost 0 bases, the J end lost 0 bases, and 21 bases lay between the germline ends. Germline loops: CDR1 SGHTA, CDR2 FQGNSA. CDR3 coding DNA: TGTGCCAGCAGCTTAGCGTCCCCCGTAAGGGGGGGACTAGCCAAAAACATTCAGTACTTC. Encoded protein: CASSLASPVRGGLAKNIQYF.

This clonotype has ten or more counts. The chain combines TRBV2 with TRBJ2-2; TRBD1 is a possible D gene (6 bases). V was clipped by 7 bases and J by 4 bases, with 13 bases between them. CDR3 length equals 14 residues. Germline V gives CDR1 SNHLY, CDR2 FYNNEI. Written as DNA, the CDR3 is TGTGCCAGCAATGACAGGACCGTCACCGGGGAGCTGTTTTTT. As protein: CASNDRTVTGELFF.

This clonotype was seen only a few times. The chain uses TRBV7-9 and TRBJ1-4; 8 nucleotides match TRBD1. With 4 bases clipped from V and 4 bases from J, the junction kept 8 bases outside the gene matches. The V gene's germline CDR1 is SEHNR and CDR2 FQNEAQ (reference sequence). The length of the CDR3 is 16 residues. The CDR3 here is CASSWTRQGHNEKLFF. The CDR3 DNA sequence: TGTGCCAGCAGCTGGACACGACAGGGGCATAATGAAAAACTGTTTTTT.

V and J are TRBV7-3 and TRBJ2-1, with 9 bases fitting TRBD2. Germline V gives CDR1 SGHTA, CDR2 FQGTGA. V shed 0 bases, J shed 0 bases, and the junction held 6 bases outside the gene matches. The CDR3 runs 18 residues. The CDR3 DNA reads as TGTGCCAGCAGCTTAACAGCGGGGGGCCTTTCCTCCTACAATGAGCAGTTCTTC. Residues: CASSLTAGGLSSYNEQFF.

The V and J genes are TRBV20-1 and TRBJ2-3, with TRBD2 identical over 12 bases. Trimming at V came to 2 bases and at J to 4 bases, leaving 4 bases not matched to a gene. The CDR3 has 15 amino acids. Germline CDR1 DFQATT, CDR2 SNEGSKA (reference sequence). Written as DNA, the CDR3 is TGCAGTGCTAGACTAGCGGGGGGGCCCGCAGATACGCAGTATTTT. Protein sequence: CSARLAGGPADTQYF.

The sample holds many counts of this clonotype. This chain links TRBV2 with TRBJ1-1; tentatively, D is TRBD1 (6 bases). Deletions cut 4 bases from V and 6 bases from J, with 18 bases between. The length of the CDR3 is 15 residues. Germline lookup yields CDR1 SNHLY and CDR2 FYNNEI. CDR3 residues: CASSGGQFLIAEAFF. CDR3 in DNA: TGTGCCAGCAGTGGTGGACAGTTTCTCATCGCTGAAGCTTTCTTT.

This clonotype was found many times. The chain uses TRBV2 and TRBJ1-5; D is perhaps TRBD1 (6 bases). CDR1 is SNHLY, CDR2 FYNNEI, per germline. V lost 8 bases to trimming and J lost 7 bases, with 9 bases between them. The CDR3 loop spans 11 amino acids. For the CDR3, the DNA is TGTGCCAGCCGGAGGGGGCAGCCCCAGCATTTT. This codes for CASRRGQPQHF. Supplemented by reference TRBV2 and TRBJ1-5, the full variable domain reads EPEVTQTPSHQVTQMGQEVILRCVPISNHLYFYWYRQILGQKVEFLVSFYNNEISEKSEIFDDQFSVERPDGSNFTLKIRSTKLEDSAMYFCASRRGQPQHFGDGTRLSIL.

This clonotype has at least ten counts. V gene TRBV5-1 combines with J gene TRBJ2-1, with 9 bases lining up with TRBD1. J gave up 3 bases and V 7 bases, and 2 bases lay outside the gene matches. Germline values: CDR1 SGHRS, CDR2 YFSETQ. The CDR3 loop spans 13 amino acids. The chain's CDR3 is CASRTGVYNEQFF. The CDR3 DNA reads TGCGCCAGCCGGACAGGGGTCTACAATGAGCAGTTCTTC.

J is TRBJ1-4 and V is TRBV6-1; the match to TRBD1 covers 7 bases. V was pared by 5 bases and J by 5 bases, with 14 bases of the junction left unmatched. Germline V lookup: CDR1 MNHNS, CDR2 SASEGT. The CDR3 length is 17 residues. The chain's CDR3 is CASSNPGGLRSNEKLFF. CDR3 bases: TGTGCCAGCAGTAATCCAGGGGGTCTCCGTTCGAATGAAAAACTGTTTTTT.

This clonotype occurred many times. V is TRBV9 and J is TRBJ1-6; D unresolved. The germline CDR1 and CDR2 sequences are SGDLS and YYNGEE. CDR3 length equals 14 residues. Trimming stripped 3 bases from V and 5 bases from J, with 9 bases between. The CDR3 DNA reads TGTGCCAGCAGCGCCGCCCACGATAATTCACCCCTCCACTTT. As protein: CASSAAHDNSPLHF.

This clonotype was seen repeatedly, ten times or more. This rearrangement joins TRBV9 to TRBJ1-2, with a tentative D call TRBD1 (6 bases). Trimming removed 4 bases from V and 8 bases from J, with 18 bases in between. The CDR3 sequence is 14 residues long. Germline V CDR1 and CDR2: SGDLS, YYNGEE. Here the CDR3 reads CASSSRQAPGGYTF. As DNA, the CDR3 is TGTGCCAGCAGCTCAAGACAGGCCCCCGGGGGCTACACCTTC.

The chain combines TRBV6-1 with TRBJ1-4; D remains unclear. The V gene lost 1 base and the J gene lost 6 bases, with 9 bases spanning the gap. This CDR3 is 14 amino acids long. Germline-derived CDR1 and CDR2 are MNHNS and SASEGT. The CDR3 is CASSEEAADEKLFF. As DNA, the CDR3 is TGTGCCAGCAGTGAAGAGGCGGCAGATGAAAAACTGTTTTTT.

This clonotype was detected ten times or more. The CDR3 DNA reads TGTGCCAGCTCACCCTGGGGGGCGTTAATTCCCCAGCATTTT. Residues: CASSPWGALIPQHF. This chain connects TRBV5-6 to TRBJ1-5, with D perhaps matching TRBD1 (6 bases). In germline, CDR1 is SGHDT, CDR2 YYEEEE. With 7 bases removed from V and 10 bases from J, the gap between germline ends came to 21 bases. CDR3 length: 14 residues.